This T cell receptor (beta chain) was recorded in a study of blood T cell repertoires in COVID-19. Turning to the study itself: Sources were T cells, B-cell-depleted T cells, or PBMCs; the material itself was cDNA or gDNA.

Methods used by the authors: Reference gene primers were amplified, and this amplification served to estimate nucleated cell counts. Sequenced by immunoSEQ multiplex PCR; TCRdb stores in-frame clones only, minus some. V, J and clone size derive from that table, while D and trimming were established from the DNA sequence. The top ten hold around 0.91% of the sample, which has 300,000 to 500,000 clones, around 89% seen once. In this sample, this clone turned up many times. Adults between roughly 18 and 89 years of age took part from about 24 US areas. Participants were placed into cohorts based on the clinical history they reported. The CDR3 is made up of 11 amino acids. Germline CDR1 and CDR2: SGHNT and YYREEE (reference sequence). V lost 4 bases, J lost 5 bases, and 4 bases lay in between.

The source material was PBMCs or T cells enriched from blood (not recorded which). The chain couples TRBV5-4 to TRBJ1-3; D gene uncertain. The receptor's source is a woman aged 25 to 45 with acute COVID-19. Written as DNA, the CDR3 is TGTGCCAGCAGCGGGCGAAACACCATATATTTT. It is translated as CASSGRNTIYF.